This is a list of T cell receptor beta chains from one sample in a study of T cell responses to AZD1222 COVID-19 vaccine. Repertoires were generated with immunoSEQ multiplex PCR, while TCRdb's copy carries only in-frame clones and drops some. Of over 90,000 clones in the sample, around 83% were seen once. Sequencing was performed on peripheral blood, taken on day 0 of AZD1222 vaccination. Every receptor here comes from an adult in good health. The CDR3 runs from the conserved cysteine through the conserved F or W. The order of the fields is V gene, clone size, CDR3 length, J gene, CDR3 protein. Only some rows state a clone size, as once, few, many or a class for expanded clones.

>TRBV6-1|-|16|TRBJ2-7
CASSEPGQGKPYEQYF
>TRBV3-1/TRBV3-2|-|13|TRBJ1-2
CASGPGRDYGYTF
>TRBV7-9|-|13|TRBJ1-1
CASSLDSHTEAFF
>TRBV5-6|-|15|TRBJ1-6
CASNRQGALNSPLHF
>TRBV6-2/TRBV6-3|-|17|TRBJ2-2
CASSSRLAGVGTGELFF
>TRBV6-5|-|13|TRBJ1-2
CASSVPGYHGYTF
>TRBV7-8|-|16|TRBJ2-7
CASSLEGRGDSYEQYF
>TRBV30|-|15|TRBJ1-2
CAWSRSGQANYGYTF
>TRBV5-8|-|14|TRBJ1-1
CASSPRGRYTEAFF
>TRBV15|once|17|TRBJ2-1
CATSRTSGSTPYNEQFF
>TRBV7-8|few|14|TRBJ2-7
CASSLVGGKYEQYF
>TRBV5-1|-|16|TRBJ2-1
CASQPGGGRIVNEQFF
>TRBV19|-|15|TRBJ2-7
CASSIVRGEAYEQYF
>TRBV3-1/TRBV3-2|once|18|TRBJ1-4
CASSQDKFGGPFNEKLFF
>TRBV9|-|19|TRBJ2-7
CASSPPDRAFANFSYEQYF
>TRBV19|-|15|TRBJ1-4
CASSFRDREGEKLFF
>TRBV6-6|-|12|TRBJ2-1
CASSYNNNEQFF
>TRBV4-2|-|17|TRBJ2-6
CASSQGTSGSGANVLTF
>TRBV6-2/TRBV6-3|-|14|TRBJ1-6
CASSKTDSNSPLHF
>TRBV21-1|-|17|TRBJ2-2
CASSKGGAGAAPGELFF
>TRBV25-1|-|16|TRBJ2-5
CASSEYPSRGQETQYF
>TRBV28|once|17|TRBJ2-2
CASSLIVLAGEAGELFF
>TRBV27|-|13|TRBJ2-7
CASSLRGPYEQYF
>TRBV7-8|-|15|TRBJ1-3
CASSSAQVEGNTIYF
>TRBV28|-|17|TRBJ2-3
CASRPPGLAGYTATQYF
>TRBV9|few|15|TRBJ1-1
CASSERRDAGTEAFF
>TRBV7-9|-|14|TRBJ1-6
CASSAGGENSPLHF
>TRBV5-1|-|12|TRBJ2-5
CASSETQETQYF
>TRBV28|-|16|TRBJ1-6
CASSSPGGIDNSPLHF
>TRBV2|few|13|TRBJ2-7
CASRISTAWGQYF
>TRBV30|-|14|TRBJ1-2
CAWSVRQGAEGYTF
>TRBV3-1/TRBV3-2|-|15|TRBJ2-2
CASSSEGFNTGELFF
>TRBV24-1|-|21|TRBJ2-1
CATSEPRRDRSISGGYNEQFF
>TRBV19|-|15|TRBJ1-1
CASRHPLPGNTEAFF
>TRBV19|-|15|TRBJ1-1
CASSAYREGDAEAFF
>TRBV27|-|15|TRBJ2-2
CASSSLPGTSGELFF
>TRBV27|-|14|TRBJ2-7
CASSPNPGAYEQYF
>TRBV10-3|-|14|TRBJ2-7
CAIRADRPPYEQYF
>TRBV7-9|-|13|TRBJ2-3
CASSTGNTDTQYF
>TRBV5-1|-|17|TRBJ1-1
CASSLRGLTRTGTEAFF
>TRBV25-1|-|15|TRBJ1-2
CASSGPRDRVWGYTF
>TRBV29-1|once|14|TRBJ2-1
CSARIQGSYNEQFF
>TRBV28|-|16|TRBJ2-4
CASSSGLAGAWDIQYF
>TRBV9|-|14|TRBJ2-7
CASSSSGLNDEQYF
>TRBV6-2/TRBV6-3|-|15|TRBJ2-5
CASSYLGRGQETQYF
>TRBV2|-|15|TRBJ1-5
CASTGDPVSNQPQHF
>TRBV27|-|13|TRBJ2-1
CASSLSLYNEQFF
>TRBV7-3|-|13|TRBJ1-1
CASNLLGNTEAFF
>TRBV6-5|-|16|TRBJ2-3
CASTYSGTAMTDTQYF
>TRBV7-9|-|12|TRBJ1-1
CASSLDWIEAFF
>TRBV29-1|-|13|TRBJ1-1
CSVRRGRNTEAFF
>TRBV7-2|-|15|TRBJ2-2
CASSLALGNTGELFF
>TRBV7-3|-|17|TRBJ2-3
CASSLSRLAGGTDTQYF
>TRBV12-3/TRBV12-4|-|12|TRBJ1-5
CASTLGAGPQHF
>TRBV19|-|15|TRBJ1-6
CASSIPGTGDSPLHF
>TRBV11-3|-|14|TRBJ2-2
CASSLGPGVGELFF
>TRBV19|-|14|TRBJ2-5
CASSRAGGRETQYF